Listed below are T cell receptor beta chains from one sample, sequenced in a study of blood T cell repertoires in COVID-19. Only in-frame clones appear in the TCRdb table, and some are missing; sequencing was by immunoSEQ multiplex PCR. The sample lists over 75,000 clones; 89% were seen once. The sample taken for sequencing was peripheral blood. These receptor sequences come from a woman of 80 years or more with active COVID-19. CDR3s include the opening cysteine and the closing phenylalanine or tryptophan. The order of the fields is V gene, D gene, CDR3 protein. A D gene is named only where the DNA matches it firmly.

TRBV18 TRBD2 CASSRGLANGGEQYF
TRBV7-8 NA CASSFLSGQLNTEAFF
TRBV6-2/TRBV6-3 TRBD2 CASSYGLGGTSYEQYF
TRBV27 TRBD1 CASSLTGGGQPQHF
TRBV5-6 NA CASSLGTSGHREQYF
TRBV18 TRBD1 CASDPGQGIYEQYF
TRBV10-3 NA CAIKEGRTYEQYF
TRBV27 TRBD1 CATQGAGELFF
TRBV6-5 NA CASSYAGRTEAFF
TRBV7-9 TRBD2 CASRLGLKDTQYF
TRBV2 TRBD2 CASSGTRFPFF
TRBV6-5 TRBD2 CAPTPLADTGELFF
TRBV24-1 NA CATSDSADSNQPQHF
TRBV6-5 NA CASSYSKGVANEKLFF
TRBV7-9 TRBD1 CASSSIRRDRGNNEQFF
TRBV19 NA CASSPLSLNNSPLHF
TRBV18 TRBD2 CASSPNLAGTNTGELFF
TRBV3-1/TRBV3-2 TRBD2 CASSHPGLAGEGVRPYEQYF
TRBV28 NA CASSRDRPKGPGNTIYF
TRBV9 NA CASSGSTWGSTVNTEAFF
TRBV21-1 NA CASSCDREETQYF
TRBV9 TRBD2 CASSVAGGPYEQYF
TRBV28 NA CATKRQFQETQYF
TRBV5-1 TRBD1 CASSDTGGTGELFF
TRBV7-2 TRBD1 CASSLARTGHGYTF
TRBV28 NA CASSLFGGGNQPQHF
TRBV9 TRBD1 CASSVGGQGARETQYF
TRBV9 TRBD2 CASSVAAGGNYEQYF
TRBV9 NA CASSPSRGNSYNEQFF
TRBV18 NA CASSPPLRVTDTQYF
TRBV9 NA CASSVVPAGYF
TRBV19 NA CASSIPAGKYYGYTF
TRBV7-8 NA CASSADSGVSGNTIYF
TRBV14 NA CASSQDRGKRPYEQYF